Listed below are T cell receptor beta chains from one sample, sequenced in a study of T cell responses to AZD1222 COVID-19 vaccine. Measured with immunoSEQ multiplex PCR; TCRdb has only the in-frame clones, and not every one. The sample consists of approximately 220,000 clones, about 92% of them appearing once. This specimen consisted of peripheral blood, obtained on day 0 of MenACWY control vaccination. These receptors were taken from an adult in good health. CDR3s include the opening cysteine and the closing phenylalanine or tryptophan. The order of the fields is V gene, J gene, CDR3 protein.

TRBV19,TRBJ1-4,CASSTRTDEKLFF
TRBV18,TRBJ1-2,CASSPKGAGYGYTF
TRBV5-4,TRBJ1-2,CASSLAGQLYGYTF
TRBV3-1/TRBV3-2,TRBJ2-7,CASSQVLYEQYF
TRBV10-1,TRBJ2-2,CASSEGREKLFF
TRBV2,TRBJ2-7,CASKTGLSYEQYF
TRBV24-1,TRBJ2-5,CATSDPGTAETQYF
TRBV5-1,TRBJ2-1,CASSLGQAYNEQFF
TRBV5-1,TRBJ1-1,CASSLGLNTEAFF
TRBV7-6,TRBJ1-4,CASGEGAATNEKLFF
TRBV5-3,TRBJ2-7,CARSFLLLTSGAYEQYF
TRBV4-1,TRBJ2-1,CASTSGTGLVLVRTNEQFF
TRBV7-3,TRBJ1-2,CASSFLGQGYTF
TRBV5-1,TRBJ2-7,CASSLVREGEQYF
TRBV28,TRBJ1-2,CASSLNNYGYTF
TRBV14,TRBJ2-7,CASSQGVGGYEQYF